These 28 T cell receptor beta chains originate from one sample sequenced in a study of T cell changes during pregnancy in multiple sclerosis. This table comes from immunoSEQ multiplex PCR, and its TCRdb copy is limited to in-frame clones, with some not included. The data show about 56,000 clones, with roughly 89% seen just once and 5.3% held by the top ten. Sequencing was carried out using peripheral blood from another person, used as feeder cells. The receptor source for this set is a human donor whose cells served as feeder cells for cultures in a pregnancy study.

Here the CDR3 DNA reads TGTGCCAGCTCACCGGCTAGCGGGGGCGAGACCCAGTACTTC. Its translation: CASSPASGGETQYF. The chain links TRBV18 to TRBJ2-5; TRBD2 matches at 10 bases. With V trimmed by 3 bases and J by 5 bases, 3 bases remained unmatched. Germline-derived CDR1 and CDR2 are KGHSH and LQKENI. The CDR3 length is 14 residues. The full variable domain, in which reference TRBV18 and TRBJ2-5 provide the parts outside the CDR3, is NAGVMQNPRHLVRRRGQEARLRCSPMKGHSHVYWYRQLPEEGLKFMVYLQKENIIDESGMPKERFSAEFPKEGPSILRIQQVVRGDSAAYFCASSPASGGETQYFGPGTRLLVL.

This chain links TRBV7-2 with TRBJ2-5; D not certain. Germline CDR1 SGHTA, CDR2 FQGNSA. CDR3 size: 13 residues. Trimming removed 4 bases from V and 5 bases from J, with 11 bases in between. This CDR3 reads CASSSHLGETQYF. DNA for the CDR3: TGTGCCAGCAGCTCACACCTGGGGGAGACCCAGTACTTC.

The gene calls are TRBV7-9 and TRBJ2-7, with 10 bases matching TRBD2. V lost 1 base to trimming and J lost 7 bases; unmatched junction nucleotides: 4. Germline CDR1 reads SEHNR; CDR2 reads FQNEAQ (reference sequence). The CDR3 runs 14 residues. The CDR3 coding sequence is TGTGCCAGCAGCTTAGAACTAGCGGGAAATGAGCAGTACTTC. As protein: CASSLELAGNEQYF. Variable domain in full (rest from reference TRBV7-9 and TRBJ2-7): DTGVSQNPRHKITKRGQNVTFRCDPISEHNRLYWYRQTLGQGPEFLTYFQNEAQLEKSRLLSDRFSAERPKGSFSTLEIQRTEQGDSAMYLCASSLELAGNEQYFGPGTRLTVT.

The chain recombines TRBV10-1 with TRBJ2-2; TRBD1 matches at 11 bases. The germline gives CDR1 WNHNN, CDR2 SYGVQD (reference sequence). V lost 3 bases to trimming and J lost 3 bases; unmatched junction nucleotides: 3. The CDR3 length is 16 residues. The CDR3 is CASSDPGQGDTGELFF. The CDR3, as DNA: TGCGCCAGCAGTGACCCGGGACAGGGGGACACCGGGGAGCTGTTTTTT.

This chain joins TRBV5-6 and TRBJ2-1, with TRBD2 matching over 7 bases. CDR1 SGHDT and CDR2 YYEEEE come from the germline V gene. The CDR3 sequence is 15 residues long. The V segment lost 4 bases and the J segment 4 bases; nucleotides outside the gene matches: 8. CDR3 DNA sequence: TGTGCCAGCAGCGTTAGACTAGCCACTTACAATGAGCAGTTCTTC. Translating it yields CASSVRLATYNEQFF. Complete variable domain (other parts from reference TRBV5-6 and TRBJ2-1): DAGVTQSPTHLIKTRGQQVTLRCSPKSGHDTVSWYQQALGQGPQFIFQYYEEEERQRGNFPDRFSGHQFPNYSSELNVNALLLGDSALYLCASSVRLATYNEQFFGPGTRLTVL.

The chain carries TRBV5-1 and TRBJ1-1; D call uncertain. The germline V and J ends were trimmed by 5 bases and 8 bases, with 13 bases remaining between them. This CDR3 is built from 12 residues. Germline loops: CDR1 SGHRS, CDR2 YFSETQ. CDR3 bases: TGCGCCAGCAGGGATGGAGGGAGAGAAGCTTTCTTT. Its translation: CASRDGGREAFF.

The V gene is TRBV13, the J gene TRBJ2-7; 7 nucleotides align to TRBD2. The CDR3 has 14 amino acids. The V and J ends lost 5 bases and 2 bases, in that order; junction bases with no gene match: 6. Germline lookup yields CDR1 PRHDT and CDR2 FYEKMQ (reference sequence). CDR3 nucleotides: TGTGCCAGCAGCCGGCCGGGACTAACCTACGAGCAGTACTTC. Translated: CASSRPGLTYEQYF.

V usage is TRBV4-2 and J usage is TRBJ2-5, with D maybe TRBD1 (6 bases). Trimming shortened V by 1 base and J by 1 base, and 10 bases separated the two germline ends. Germline CDR1 and CDR2: LGHNA and YNFKEQ. The CDR3 has 15 residues. The CDR3 bases are TGTGCCAGCAGCCAAGGGACAGCCGTCCAAGAGACCCAGTACTTC. It codes for CASSQGTAVQETQYF.

This clone has a single count. The genes are TRBV5-1 and TRBJ1-4; no reliable D call. The length of the CDR3 is 14 residues. Per germline, CDR1 SGHRS and CDR2 YFSETQ. V gave up 1 base and J gave up 6 bases, with 10 bases separating them. The CDR3 bases are TGCGCCAGCAGCTTGTACGGGGTGGATGAAAAACTGTTTTTT. Translating gives CASSLYGVDEKLFF. The whole variable domain, remainder taken from reference TRBV5-1 and TRBJ1-4, is KAGVTQTPRYLIKTRGQQVTLSCSPISGHRSVSWYQQTPGQGLQFLFEYFSETQRNKGNFPGRFSGRQFSNSRSEMNVSTLELGDSALYLCASSLYGVDEKLFFGSGTQLSVL.

This clone was observed a handful of times. CDR3 coding DNA: TGTGCCAGCAGCCAAGGGATCGGGGAGCTGTTTTTT. Its translation: CASSQGIGELFF. The chain has TRBV7-3 and TRBJ2-2; D is ambiguous. In germline, CDR1 is SGHTA, CDR2 FQGTGA. Deletions cut 5 bases from V and 7 bases from J, with 8 bases between. The CDR3 is 12 amino acids.

V and J are TRBV9 and TRBJ1-4; TRBD1 aligns across 8 bases. Germline V CDR1 and CDR2: SGDLS, YYNGEE. V lost 6 bases to trimming and J lost 7 bases; unmatched junction nucleotides: 8. The CDR3 spans 14 residues. This chain's CDR3 is CASNRQGFGEKLFF. The CDR3, as DNA: TGTGCCAGCAACCGACAGGGGTTTGGTGAAAAACTGTTTTTT.

The rearrangement links TRBV5-1 to TRBJ2-1; 7 positions agree with TRBD1. The CDR3 runs 14 residues. J gave up 7 bases and V 0 bases, and 4 bases lay outside the gene matches. Germline values: CDR1 SGHRS, CDR2 YFSETQ. In DNA, the CDR3 is TGCGCCAGCAGCTTGGCCCAACAGGGGAATGAGCAGTTCTTC. Protein sequence: CASSLAQQGNEQFF.

This clone was observed once. The V and J genes are TRBV29-1 and TRBJ1-5; unclear D gene. The CDR3 sequence is 13 residues long. Germline CDR1 SQVTM, CDR2 ANQGSEA. Trimming stripped 4 bases from V and 5 bases from J, with 12 bases between. The CDR3 is CSVVGHKDQPQHF. As DNA, the CDR3 is TGCAGCGTTGTCGGGCATAAGGATCAGCCCCAGCATTTT.

CDR3 bases: TGCGCCAGCAGCTTGGACAGGAACTATGGCTACACCTTC. Translated: CASSLDRNYGYTF. The chain combines TRBV5-1 with TRBJ1-2; tentative D call: TRBD1 (5 bases). The germline V gene encodes CDR1 SGHRS and CDR2 YFSETQ. The CDR3 is made up of 13 amino acids. V was shortened by 0 bases and J by 2 bases, with 5 bases between the two germline ends.

V usage is TRBV14 and J usage is TRBJ2-5; D unresolved. CDR3 length: 13 residues. Trimming removed 1 base at V and 5 bases at J, with 8 bases between. Germline V gene data show CDR1 as SGHDN and CDR2 as FVKESK. CDR3 residues: CASSQVWWETQYF. The CDR3 coding sequence is TGTGCCAGCAGCCAAGTATGGTGGGAGACCCAGTACTTC.

This chain uses TRBV19 with TRBJ1-1; no clear D gene. The CDR3 is 15 amino acids. Germline CDR1 LNHDA, CDR2 SQIVND (reference sequence). Deletions cut 3 bases from V and 1 base from J, with 12 bases between. CDR3: CASSIRIGGNTEAFF. The CDR3 nucleotides are TGTGCCAGTAGTATCAGGATAGGAGGGAACACTGAAGCTTTCTTT.

This clone has a single count. The chain carries TRBV19 and TRBJ2-7, with 7 bases identical to TRBD1. The CDR3 is 13 amino acids. V dropped 10 bases and J dropped 2; count of bases not matched to a gene: 8. CDR1 is LNHDA and CDR2 is SQIVND in the germline V gene (reference sequence). The CDR3 loop reads CATGQAGTYEQYF. CDR3 nucleotide sequence: TGTGCCACCGGACAGGCCGGTACCTACGAGCAGTACTTC.

This chain joins TRBV5-4 and TRBJ2-5, with 11 positions matching TRBD2. The germline gives CDR1 SGHNT, CDR2 YYREEE (reference sequence). The CDR3 is 15 amino acids. The junction had 4 bases not matched to a gene; V was cut back by 2 bases and J by 4 bases. CDR3 residues: CASSLRLAGTETQYF. Here the CDR3 DNA reads TGTGCCAGCAGCTTAAGACTAGCGGGAACAGAGACCCAGTACTTC.

The gene calls are TRBV7-2 and TRBJ2-7; D unresolved. V was trimmed by 4 bases and J by 3 bases, leaving 10 bases between them. The CDR3 has 13 residues. Looked up from germline, CDR1 is SGHTA and CDR2 is FQGNSA. CDR3: CASSSGFSYEQYF. The DNA of the CDR3 is TGTGCCAGCAGCTCAGGTTTTAGCTACGAGCAGTACTTC.

This chain connects TRBV6-6 to TRBJ1-5; D may be TRBD1 (6 bases). This CDR3 spans 15 amino acids. CDR1 and CDR2 from the germline V gene are MNHNY and SVGAGI (reference sequence). The V end was cut by 2 bases, the J end by 4 bases, with 12 bases between. The DNA of the CDR3 is TGTGCCAGCAGTTACCGGGCAGGGGTTAATCAGCCCCAGCATTTT. Protein: CASSYRAGVNQPQHF.

CDR3: CASSQERRPGETQYF. Written as DNA, the CDR3 is TGTGCCAGCAGCCAAGAGAGGCGACCCGGGGAGACCCAGTACTTC. The J gene is TRBJ2-5, the V gene TRBV7-6, with D hard to call. Germline V gene sequence: CDR1 SGHVS, CDR2 FNYEAQ. V lost 5 bases, J lost 5 bases, and 18 bases lay in between. The CDR3 extends over 15 amino acids.

The chain links TRBV5-1 to TRBJ2-2; TRBD2 aligns across 12 bases. This CDR3 has 18 residues. After removal of 1 base from V and 0 bases from J, the junction contained 4 bases not matched to a gene. Germline V gene sequence: CDR1 SGHRS, CDR2 YFSETQ. The CDR3 coding sequence is TGCGCCAGCAGCTTGAAACTAGCGGGAGGATCGAACACCGGGGAGCTGTTTTTT. This translates into CASSLKLAGGSNTGELFF.

The rearrangement uses TRBV28 and TRBJ1-3; TRBD1 aligns across 9 bases. V was pared by 6 bases and J by 8 bases, with 14 bases of the junction left unmatched. The length of the CDR3 is 16 residues. Germline CDR1 reads MDHEN; CDR2 reads SYDVKM. This CDR3 reads CASRRRSGTGMHTIYF. CDR3 in DNA: TGTGCCAGCAGGCGCCGTTCCGGGACAGGGATGCACACCATATATTTT.

CDR3 amino acids: CASRALGLLTDTQYF. The CDR3 region has the DNA TGTGCCAGCAGGGCCTTGGGACTACTTACAGATACGCAGTATTTT. The chain combines TRBV9 with TRBJ2-3, with 7 bases that match TRBD2. There are 15 residues in the CDR3. Germline V gives CDR1 SGDLS, CDR2 YYNGEE. Trimming cost V 5 bases and J 3 bases; bases outside gene matches: 9.

V and J are TRBV28 and TRBJ2-6; 10 bases are shared with TRBD2. This CDR3 has 18 residues. J was trimmed by 1 base and V by 3 bases; bases with no gene match: 6. Germline CDR1 reads MDHEN; CDR2 reads SYDVKM. CDR3 sequence (DNA): TGTGCCAGCAGTTTCCTAGCGGGGGCGAAATCTGGGGCCAACGTCCTGACTTTC. Its translation is CASSFLAGAKSGANVLTF. Complete variable domain (other parts from reference TRBV28 and TRBJ2-6): DVKVTQSSRYLVKRTGEKVFLECVQDMDHENMFWYRQDPGLGLRLIYFSYDVKMKEKGDIPEGYSVSREKKERFSLILESASTNQTSMYLCASSFLAGAKSGANVLTFGAGSRLTVL.

This clone was recorded only once. The rearrangement uses TRBV9 and TRBJ2-7, with D unresolved. With 2 bases removed from V and 3 bases from J, the gap between germline ends came to 9 bases. Germline loops: CDR1 SGDLS, CDR2 YYNGEE. The CDR3 contains 13 residues. CDR3 residues: CASSVNSLYEQYF. The CDR3 DNA sequence: TGTGCCAGCAGCGTTAACAGCCTCTACGAGCAGTACTTC.

The chain carries TRBV11-2 and TRBJ2-1; possible D gene TRBD2, 6 bases. The V end lost 1 base, the J end lost 3 bases, and 13 bases lay between the germline ends. This CDR3 has 16 residues. The V gene's germline CDR1 is SGHAT and CDR2 FQNNGV. CDR3 sequence: CASSLGAGTLYNEQFF. As DNA, the CDR3 is TGTGCCAGCAGCTTAGGTGCCGGGACTCTCTACAATGAGCAGTTCTTC.

The V gene is TRBV6-6, the J gene TRBJ2-5; 10 nucleotides align to TRBD2. Losses at the gene ends were 7 bases for V and 5 bases for J; bases not matched to a gene: 13. The CDR3 has 16 residues. Looked up from germline, CDR1 is MNHNY and CDR2 is SVGAGI (reference sequence). The CDR3 sequence: CASTRPAGGPGETQYF. For the CDR3, the DNA is TGTGCCAGCACTCGTCCAGCGGGAGGGCCTGGGGAGACCCAGTACTTC.